The 29 T cell receptor beta chains presented below share a single source sample, sequenced in a study of blood T cell repertoires in COVID-19. Profiled with immunoSEQ multiplex PCR; TCRdb holds only in-frame clones, not every one. The sample lists approximately 350,000 clones, more than 70% occurring once. Source material: peripheral blood. Receptors originate from a young man with active or convalescent COVID-19.

The chain combines TRBV5-4 with TRBJ2-5, with 10 bases matching TRBD2. Germline CDR1 SGHNT, CDR2 YYREEE (reference sequence). The length of the CDR3 is 19 residues. V lost 0 bases and J lost 1; bases outside the gene matches: 12. CDR3 in amino acids: CASSLASPAQRGGQETQYF. In DNA form, the CDR3 reads TGTGCCAGCAGCTTGGCCTCCCCGGCGCAGCGGGGGGGCCAAGAGACCCAGTACTTC.

The J gene is TRBJ2-4, the V gene TRBV2, with D possibly being TRBD2 (6 bases). CDR1 is SNHLY, CDR2 FYNNEI, per germline. V lost 1 base to trimming and J lost 9 bases, with 16 bases between them. The CDR3 runs 15 residues. The CDR3 nucleotides are TGTGCCAGCAGTGAAGGACTAGAGGTCCAAGCCATTCAGTACTTC. Translating gives CASSEGLEVQAIQYF.

This chain connects TRBV2 to TRBJ2-7; the D gene is possibly TRBD1 (6 bases). V lost 6 bases to trimming and J lost 6 bases, with 18 bases between them. The CDR3 has 14 amino acids. Germline V gene data show CDR1 as SNHLY and CDR2 as FYNNEI. This CDR3 is CASRLRDIASEQYF. Written as DNA, the CDR3 is TGTGCCAGCAGACTCCGGGACATCGCCTCCGAGCAGTACTTC.

J is TRBJ2-2 and V is TRBV6-2 or TRBV6-3; TRBD2 matches at 7 bases. Germline assignment: CDR1 MNHEY and CDR2 SVGEGT. The CDR3 is 14 amino acids. V was clipped by 2 bases and J by 5 bases; unmatched bases: 2. The CDR3 spells CASSYGAGTGELFF. The CDR3 DNA reads TGTGCCAGCAGTTACGGAGCGGGAACCGGGGAGCTGTTTTTT.

This clone has just one count. This chain links TRBV24-1 with TRBJ2-1; TRBD2 is a possible D gene (6 bases). Trimming removed 5 bases from V and 8 bases from J, with 9 bases in between. The CDR3 runs to 12 residues. From germline, CDR1 is KGHDR and CDR2 SFDVKD. The CDR3 sequence is CATSVGGHEQFF. CDR3 in DNA: TGTGCCACCAGTGTTGGAGGGCATGAGCAGTTCTTC.

V is TRBV9 and J is TRBJ1-1, with TRBD1 as a possible D gene (5 bases). Germline V lookup: CDR1 SGDLS, CDR2 YYNGEE. V lost 7 bases and J lost 3, with 7 bases in between. The CDR3 loop spans 11 amino acids. CDR3 sequence reads: CASGRDTEAFF. The CDR3 DNA reads TGTGCCAGCGGCAGGGACACTGAAGCTTTCTTT.

The chain has TRBV4-2 and TRBJ1-5, with TRBD1 identical over 9 bases. This CDR3 has 15 residues. The germline V gene encodes CDR1 LGHNA and CDR2 YNFKEQ. The J segment lost 5 bases and the V segment lost 1 base, leaving 3 bases of the junction unmatched. The CDR3 DNA reads as TGTGCCAGCAGCCAAGGACAGGGGGGCCATCAGCCCCAGCATTTT. Translated, it gives CASSQGQGGHQPQHF.

The genes are TRBV11-3 and TRBJ2-1, with 10 positions matching TRBD1. Trimming cost V 5 bases and J 1 base; bases outside gene matches: 2. The CDR3 is 15 residues long. The germline V gene encodes CDR1 SGHNT and CDR2 YENEEA. The CDR3 nucleotides are TGTGCCAGCAGCACGGACAGGGGGTCCTACAATGAGCAGTTCTTC. Residues: CASSTDRGSYNEQFF.

The chain joins TRBV29-1 to TRBJ2-5, with TRBD2 matching 7 bases. V gave up 8 bases and J gave up 7 bases; unmatched junction bases: 10. Per the germline V gene, CDR1 is SQVTM and CDR2 is ANQGSEA. The CDR3 has 12 residues. CDR3 sequence reads: CSSDSGRGTQYF. The CDR3 DNA sequence: TGCAGCTCTGATTCGGGGAGGGGGACCCAGTACTTC.

The J gene is TRBJ2-7, the V gene TRBV5-1; TRBD2 agrees at 8 bases. The CDR3 runs 14 residues. Germline V gene data show CDR1 as SGHRS and CDR2 as YFSETQ. V dropped 6 bases and J dropped 2; count of bases not matched to a gene: 7. CDR3 nucleotides: TGCGCCAGCAACCGGGAGGGCCGACCCTACGAGCAGTACTTC. This encodes CASNREGRPYEQYF.

This clone turned up a few times. The chain couples TRBV10-3 to TRBJ1-2, with D perhaps TRBD1 (5 bases). The CDR3 extends over 14 amino acids. Germline V lookup: CDR1 ENHRY, CDR2 SYGVKD. V lost 0 bases to trimming and J lost 8 bases, with 13 bases between them. The DNA of the CDR3 is TGTGCCATCAGTGAGTCGGGACTTTCCGGGGGCTACACCTTC. It is translated as CAISESGLSGGYTF.

This clone occurred once. The gene calls are TRBV20-1 and TRBJ2-4; tentative D call: TRBD2 (6 bases). With 3 bases removed from V and 12 bases from J, the gap between germline ends came to 9 bases. The CDR3 is 10 residues long. In germline, CDR1 is DFQATT, CDR2 SNEGSKA (reference sequence). Here the CDR3 reads CSARGLHQYF. CDR3 DNA sequence: TGCAGTGCTAGGGGACTTCATCAGTACTTC.

Only a few counts were recorded for this clone. The chain has TRBV6-5 and TRBJ2-3; TRBD2 agrees at 7 bases. The trim removed 5 bases at V and 0 bases at J, leaving 5 bases unmatched. Germline V gives CDR1 MNHEY, CDR2 SVGAGI. The CDR3 extends over 15 amino acids. The chain's CDR3 is CASSLERGSTDTQYF. DNA of the CDR3: TGTGCCAGCAGTCTGGAGCGGGGTAGCACAGATACGCAGTATTTT.

This chain links TRBV25-1 with TRBJ2-6; D possibly corresponds to TRBD1 (6 bases). Trimming cost V 3 bases and J 5 bases, with 11 bases left between them. Germline V gives CDR1 MGHDK, CDR2 SYGVNS. There are 15 residues in the CDR3. The CDR3 is CASSDWGRWANVLTF. CDR3 nucleotides: TGTGCCAGCAGTGATTGGGGGCGCTGGGCCAACGTCCTGACTTTC. The whole variable domain, remainder taken from reference TRBV25-1 and TRBJ2-6, is EADIYQTPRYLVIGTGKKITLECSQTMGHDKMYWYQQDPGMELHLIHYSYGVNSTEKGDLSSESTVSRIRTEHFPLTLESARPSHTSQYLCASSDWGRWANVLTFGAGSRLTVL.

The CDR3 is CASSPLGLDSYEQYF. The CDR3 DNA is TGTGCCAGCAGTCCTCTAGGACTAGACTCCTACGAGCAGTACTTC. The chain uses TRBV28 and TRBJ2-7, with TRBD2 matching 7 bases. Germline V CDR1 and CDR2: MDHEN, SYDVKM. With 5 bases clipped from V and 0 bases from J, the junction kept 7 bases outside the gene matches. The CDR3 extends over 15 amino acids.

The chain employs TRBV24-1 and TRBJ2-1; TRBD1 agrees at 7 bases. Germline trimming cut 6 bases from V and 8 bases from J; bases unmatched to any gene: 6. CDR1 and CDR2 from the germline V gene are KGHDR and SFDVKD. This CDR3 has 13 residues. For the CDR3, the DNA is TGTGCCACCAGTCCACAGGGGTGGGATGAGCAGTTCTTC. Protein: CATSPQGWDEQFF.

This clone was counted between two and nine times. The gene calls are TRBV19 and TRBJ1-3; D is perhaps TRBD1 (5 bases). The length of the CDR3 is 15 residues. Trimming took 6 bases from V and 0 from J, leaving 12 bases between them. Germline V gives CDR1 LNHDA, CDR2 SQIVND (reference sequence). The CDR3 sequence is CASSETVSSGNTIYF. DNA for the CDR3: TGTGCCAGTAGCGAGACAGTTAGCTCTGGAAACACCATATATTTT.

The chain joins TRBV7-2 to TRBJ1-6, with TRBD1 matching over 8 bases. J gave up 6 bases and V 5 bases, and 9 bases lay outside the gene matches. Germline values: CDR1 SGHTA, CDR2 FQGNSA. The CDR3 spans 16 residues. The CDR3 sequence: CASSLPGTGFNSPLHF. The CDR3 nucleotides are TGTGCCAGCAGCCTCCCCGGGACAGGATTTAATTCACCCCTCCACTTT.

The chain joins TRBV28 to TRBJ1-5, with D perhaps TRBD1 (6 bases). The V and J ends lost 3 bases and 1 base respectively, with 13 bases between them. The CDR3 length is 16 residues. Germline CDR1 reads MDHEN; CDR2 reads SYDVKM. The CDR3 nucleotides are TGTGCCAGCAGTTTCTGGGGAGGGGGAAGCAATCAGCCCCAGCATTTT. This gives the protein CASSFWGGGSNQPQHF. The variable domain in full, completed from reference TRBV28 and TRBJ1-5, reads DVKVTQSSRYLVKRTGEKVFLECVQDMDHENMFWYRQDPGLGLRLIYFSYDVKMKEKGDIPEGYSVSREKKERFSLILESASTNQTSMYLCASSFWGGGSNQPQHFGDGTRLSIL.

V is TRBV28 and J is TRBJ2-5; unclear D gene. The V gene lost 3 bases and the J gene lost 5 bases, with 7 bases spanning the gap. This CDR3 has 12 amino acids. Looked up from germline, CDR1 is MDHEN and CDR2 is SYDVKM. CDR3 DNA sequence: TGTGCCAGCAGTTTGATGGAGGAGACCCAGTACTTC. It is translated as CASSLMEETQYF.

This rearrangement joins TRBV9 to TRBJ1-1; D is possibly TRBD1 (6 bases). Germline CDR1 is SGDLS and CDR2 is YYNGEE. V lost 0 bases and J lost 7, with 13 bases in between. CDR3 length: 14 amino acids. Here the CDR3 reads CASSVEGVQNEAFF. In DNA form, the CDR3 reads TGTGCCAGCAGCGTAGAGGGGGTCCAAAATGAAGCTTTCTTT.

This clone was recorded once. J is TRBJ2-2 and V is TRBV19, with 10 bases aligning to TRBD2. CDR1 is LNHDA and CDR2 is SQIVND in the germline V gene (reference sequence). The CDR3 has 22 residues. V dropped 3 bases and J dropped 0; count of bases not matched to a gene: 19. Here the CDR3 reads CASSMWLAGAFSTIANTGELFF. The CDR3, as DNA: TGTGCCAGTAGTATGTGGCTAGCGGGGGCCTTTTCCACCATCGCGAACACCGGGGAGCTGTTTTTT.

The J gene is TRBJ1-3, the V gene TRBV30; 7 positions agree with TRBD1. Trimming at V came to 5 bases and at J to 0 bases, leaving 7 bases not matched to a gene. The CDR3 runs to 15 residues. Germline CDR1 reads GTSNPN; CDR2 reads SVGIG (reference sequence). Written as DNA, the CDR3 is TGTGCCTGGTGTCCGGGACAGCCCTCTGGAAACACCATATATTTT. As protein: CAWCPGQPSGNTIYF.

A few counts support this clone. The chain joins TRBV28 to TRBJ1-6; 9 bases map to TRBD1. This CDR3 has 15 residues. Germline CDR1 and CDR2: MDHEN and SYDVKM. V dropped 3 bases and J dropped 5; count of bases not matched to a gene: 2. CDR3 in amino acids: CASSFWDRDNSPLHF. The CDR3 DNA sequence: TGTGCCAGCAGTTTTTGGGACAGGGATAATTCACCCCTCCACTTT.

Only one count was recorded for this clone. J is TRBJ1-2 and V is TRBV24-1, with D perhaps TRBD1 (5 bases). With 6 bases removed from V and 6 bases from J, the gap between germline ends came to 13 bases. This CDR3 has 13 residues. From germline, CDR1 is KGHDR and CDR2 SFDVKD. The DNA for the CDR3 is TGTGCCACCAGTCCAACAGGTCGGGATGGCTACACCTTC. Translating gives CATSPTGRDGYTF.

This sequence joins TRBV19 and TRBJ2-1; TRBD2 aligns across 11 bases. Unmatched junction bases numbered 12, after V lost 4 bases and J lost 7 bases. This CDR3 comprises 17 residues. The germline CDR1 and CDR2 sequences are LNHDA and SQIVND (reference sequence). CDR3 bases: TGTGCCAGTAGTAGGCAGTCCGGGACTAGCGGCTTGAATGAGCAGTTCTTC. Protein product: CASSRQSGTSGLNEQFF. The full variable domain, rest sourced from reference TRBV19 and TRBJ2-1, is DGGITQSPKYLFRKEGQNVTLSCEQNLNHDAMYWYRQDPGQGLRLIYYSQIVNDFQKGDIAEGYSVSREKKESFPLTVTSAQKNPTAFYLCASSRQSGTSGLNEQFFGPGTRLTVL.

The gene calls are TRBV7-2 and TRBJ2-1; 13 nucleotides align to TRBD2. CDR1 and CDR2 (germline): SGHTA, FQGNSA. The V gene end was trimmed by 1 base and the J gene end by 6 bases; junction bases not matched to a gene: 3. This CDR3 comprises 16 residues. CDR3 region: CASSLGLAGGLNEQFF. CDR3 DNA sequence: TGTGCCAGCAGCTTAGGACTAGCGGGGGGCCTCAATGAGCAGTTCTTC.

The rearrangement uses TRBV3-1 (or the pseudogene TRBV3-2) and TRBJ2-1; TRBD2 agrees at 8 bases. Germline trimming cut 4 bases from V and 0 bases from J; bases unmatched to any gene: 5. CDR1 is LGHDT, CDR2 YNNKEL, per germline (reference sequence). CDR3 size: 16 residues. The CDR3 region has the DNA TGTGCCAGCAGCCTGGAGGGGACTAGCTCCTACAATGAGCAGTTCTTC. Translation: CASSLEGTSSYNEQFF.

This chain links TRBV6-2 or TRBV6-3 with TRBJ1-2; possible D gene TRBD1, 5 bases. The ends were cut back, 6 bases at V and 3 bases at J, with 14 bases in the middle. CDR1 MNHEY and CDR2 SVGEGT come from the germline V gene. This CDR3 comprises 14 residues. The CDR3 DNA is TGTGCCAGCAGCGACGGCTGGGGGGACTATGGCTACACCTTC. Its translation is CASSDGWGDYGYTF.